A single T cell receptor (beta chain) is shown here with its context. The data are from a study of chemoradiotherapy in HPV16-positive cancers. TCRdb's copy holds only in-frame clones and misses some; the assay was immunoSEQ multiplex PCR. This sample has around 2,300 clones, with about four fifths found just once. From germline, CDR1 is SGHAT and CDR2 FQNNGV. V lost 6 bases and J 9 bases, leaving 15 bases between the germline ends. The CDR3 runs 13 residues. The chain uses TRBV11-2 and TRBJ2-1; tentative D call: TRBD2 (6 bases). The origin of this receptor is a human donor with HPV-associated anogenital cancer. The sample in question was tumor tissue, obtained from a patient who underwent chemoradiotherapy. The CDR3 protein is CASSEAGRSEQFF. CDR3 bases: TGTGCCAGCAGTGAGGCGGGGCGGAGTGAGCAGTTCTTC.